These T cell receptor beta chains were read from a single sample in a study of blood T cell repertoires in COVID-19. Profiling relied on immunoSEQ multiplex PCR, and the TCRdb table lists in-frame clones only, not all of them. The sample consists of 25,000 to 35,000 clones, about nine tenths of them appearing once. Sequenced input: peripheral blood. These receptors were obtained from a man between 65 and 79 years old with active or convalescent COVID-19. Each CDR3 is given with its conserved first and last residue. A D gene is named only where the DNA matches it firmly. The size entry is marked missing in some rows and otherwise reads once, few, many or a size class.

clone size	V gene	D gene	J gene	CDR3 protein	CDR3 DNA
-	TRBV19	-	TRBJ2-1	CASSIQGSGFDEQFF	TGTGCCAGTAGTATTCAAGGGTCGGGGTTCGATGAGCAGTTCTTC
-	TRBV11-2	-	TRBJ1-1	CASSLDGKAFF	TGTGCCAGCAGCTTAGACGGGAAAGCTTTCTTT
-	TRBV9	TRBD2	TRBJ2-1	CASSLAGSSYNEQFF	TGTGCCAGCAGCCTAGCGGGATCCTCCTACAATGAGCAGTTCTTC
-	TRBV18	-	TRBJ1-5	CASSRGGSNQPQHF	TGTGCCAGCTCACGAGGAGGTAGCAATCAGCCCCAGCATTTT
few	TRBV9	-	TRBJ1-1	CASSVSPGMNTEAFF	TGTGCCAGCAGCGTATCTCCGGGAATGAACACTGAAGCTTTCTTT
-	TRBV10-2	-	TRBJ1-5	CASRRGGNQPQHF	TGCGCCAGCAGAAGGGGGGGGAATCAGCCCCAGCATTTT
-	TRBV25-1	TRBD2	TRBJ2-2	CASSPTGGSSTGELFF	TGTGCCAGCAGCCCAACGGGGGGTAGCAGCACCGGGGAGCTGTTTTTT
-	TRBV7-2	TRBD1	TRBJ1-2	CASSAGQTNYGYTF	TGTGCCAGCAGCGCGGGACAGACGAACTATGGCTACACCTTC
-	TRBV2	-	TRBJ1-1	CASSERWEAEAFF	TGTGCCAGCAGTGAACGATGGGAGGCTGAAGCTTTCTTT
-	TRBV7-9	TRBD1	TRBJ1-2	CASSLAQGYGYTF	TGTGCCAGCAGCTTAGCACAGGGGTATGGCTACACCTTC
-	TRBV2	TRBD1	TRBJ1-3	CASSLAGGTGNTIYF	TGTGCCAGCAGTTTGGCAGGGGGGACTGGAAACACCATATATTTT
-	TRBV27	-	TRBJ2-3	CASSFYGGATGTQYF	TGTGCCAGCAGTTTTTACGGGGGAGCCACGGGTACGCAGTATTTT
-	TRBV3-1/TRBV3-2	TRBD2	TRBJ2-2	CASSQDGGTGELFF	TGTGCCAGCAGCCAAGACGGGGGGACCGGGGAGCTGTTTTTT
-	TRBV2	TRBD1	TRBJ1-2	CASSEDQGEGYTF	TGTGCCAGCAGTGAAGACCAGGGGGAGGGCTACACCTTC
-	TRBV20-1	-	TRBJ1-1	CSAGINTEAFF	TGCAGTGCCGGGATTAACACTGAAGCTTTCTTT
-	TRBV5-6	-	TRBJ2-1	CASSLVSGSGEQFF	TGTGCCAGCAGCTTGGTGTCAGGGTCAGGTGAGCAGTTCTTC
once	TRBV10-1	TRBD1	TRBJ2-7	CASSELTVQGNEQYF	TGCGCCAGCAGTGAGTTAACGGTACAGGGGAACGAGCAGTACTTC
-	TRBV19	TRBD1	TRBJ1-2	CASSTLTGASYGYTF	TGTGCCAGTAGCACCCTGACAGGGGCCAGCTATGGCTACACCTTC
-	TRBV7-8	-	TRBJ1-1	CASSPREAASTEAFF	TGTGCCAGCAGCCCACGCGAGGCAGCGTCGACTGAAGCTTTCTTT
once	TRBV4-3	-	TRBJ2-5	CASSQDPQGATQYF	TGCGCCAGCAGCCAAGACCCACAGGGAGCAACCCAGTACTTC
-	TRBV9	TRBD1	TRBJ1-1	CASSVGNRGNLNTEAFF	TGTGCCAGCAGCGTAGGAAACAGGGGAAACCTGAACACTGAAGCTTTCTTT
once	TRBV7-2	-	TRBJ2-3	CASSRQGSTDTQYF	TGTGCCAGCAGTCGCCAGGGGAGCACAGATACGCAGTATTTT
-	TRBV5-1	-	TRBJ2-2	CASSLGPGYTGELFF	TGCGCCAGCAGCTTGGGTCCAGGTTACACCGGGGAGCTGTTTTTT
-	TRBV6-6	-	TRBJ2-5	CATATGGPQETQYF	TGTGCCACTGCGACGGGGGGCCCTCAAGAGACCCAGTACTTC
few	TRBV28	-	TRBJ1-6	CASSSPQGGYSPLHF	TGTGCCAGCAGCTCGCCCCAGGGAGGTTATTCACCCCTCCACTTT
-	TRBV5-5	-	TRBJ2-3	CASSSFMTEARYF	TGTGCCAGCAGCTCATTCATGACAGAGGCTCGGTATTTT
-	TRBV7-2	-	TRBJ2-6	CASTKSSSGANVLTF	TGTGCCAGCACCAAGTCCAGCTCTGGGGCCAACGTCCTGACTTTC
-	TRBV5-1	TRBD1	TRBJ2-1	CASSFGTGGAGNEQFF	TGCGCCAGCAGCTTTGGGACAGGGGGCGCAGGGAATGAGCAGTTCTTC
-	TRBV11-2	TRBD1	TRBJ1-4	CASSRTGAEKLFF	TGTGCCAGCAGCCGGACAGGGGCTGAAAAACTGTTTTTT
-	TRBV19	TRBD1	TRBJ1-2	CASSGQQNYGYTF	TGTGCCAGTTCGGGACAGCAAAACTATGGCTACACCTTC
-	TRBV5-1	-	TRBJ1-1	CASSLDSSNTEAFF	TGCGCCAGCAGCCTAGACAGTTCGAACACTGAAGCTTTCTTT
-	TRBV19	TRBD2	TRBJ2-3	CASSLGLAGTGTDTQYF	TGTGCCAGTAGTTTGGGACTAGCGGGAACCGGCACAGATACGCAGTATTTT
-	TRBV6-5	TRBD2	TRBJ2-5	CASRLAGGETQYF	TGTGCCAGCAGACTAGCGGGTGGAGAGACCCAGTACTTC
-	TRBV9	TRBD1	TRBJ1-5	CASSRTGARNQPQHF	TGTGCCAGCAGCCGTACAGGGGCTCGCAATCAGCCCCAGCATTTT
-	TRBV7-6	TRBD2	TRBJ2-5	CASSVGGTTQETQYF	TGTGCCAGCAGCGTCGGGGGGACGACCCAAGAGACCCAGTACTTC
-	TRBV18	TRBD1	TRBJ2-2	CASSPGTGALTGELFF	TGTGCCAGCTCACCCGGGACAGGGGCCCTCACCGGGGAGCTGTTTTTT
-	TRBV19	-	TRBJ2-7	CASSMSFTSYEQYF	TGTGCCAGTAGTATGAGCTTTACCTCCTACGAGCAGTACTTC